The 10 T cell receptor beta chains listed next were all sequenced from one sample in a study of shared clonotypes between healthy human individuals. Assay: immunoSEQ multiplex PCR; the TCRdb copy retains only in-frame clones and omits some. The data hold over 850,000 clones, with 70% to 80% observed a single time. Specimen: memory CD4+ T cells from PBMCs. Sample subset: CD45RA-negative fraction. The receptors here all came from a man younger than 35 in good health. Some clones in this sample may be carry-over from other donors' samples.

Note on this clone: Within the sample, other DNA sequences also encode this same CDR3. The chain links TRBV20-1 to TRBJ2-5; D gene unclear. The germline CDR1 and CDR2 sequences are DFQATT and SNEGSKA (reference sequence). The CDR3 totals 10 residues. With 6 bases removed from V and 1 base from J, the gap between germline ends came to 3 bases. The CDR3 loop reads CSAVQETQYF. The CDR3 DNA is TGCAGTGCGGTCCAAGAGACCCAGTACTTC.

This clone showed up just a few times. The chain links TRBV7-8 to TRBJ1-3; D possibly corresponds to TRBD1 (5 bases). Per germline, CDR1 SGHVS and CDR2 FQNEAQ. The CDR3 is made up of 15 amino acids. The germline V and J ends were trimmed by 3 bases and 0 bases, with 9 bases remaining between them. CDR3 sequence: CASSLDTLSGNTIYF. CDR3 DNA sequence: TGTGCCAGCAGCTTGGACACACTCTCTGGAAACACCATATATTTT.

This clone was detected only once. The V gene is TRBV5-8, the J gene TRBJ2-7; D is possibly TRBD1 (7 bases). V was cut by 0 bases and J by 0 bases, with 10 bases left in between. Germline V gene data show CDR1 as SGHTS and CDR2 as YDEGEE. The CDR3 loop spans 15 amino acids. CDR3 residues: CASSLGGTASYEQYF. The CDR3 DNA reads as TGTGCCAGCAGCTTGGGCGGGACAGCCTCCTACGAGCAGTACTTC.

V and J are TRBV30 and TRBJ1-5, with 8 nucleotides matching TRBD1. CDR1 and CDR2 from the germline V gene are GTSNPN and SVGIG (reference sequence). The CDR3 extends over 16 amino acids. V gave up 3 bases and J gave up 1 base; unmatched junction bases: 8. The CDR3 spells CAWSPRTGKSNQPQHF. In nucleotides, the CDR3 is TGTGCCTGGAGCCCGAGGACAGGGAAAAGCAATCAGCCCCAGCATTTT.

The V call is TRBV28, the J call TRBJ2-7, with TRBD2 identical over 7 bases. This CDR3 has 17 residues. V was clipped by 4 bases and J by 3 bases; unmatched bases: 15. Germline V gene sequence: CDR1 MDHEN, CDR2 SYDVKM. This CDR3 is CASSSPANGRLHYEQYF. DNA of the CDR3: TGTGCCAGCAGTTCTCCAGCGAACGGGAGGCTCCACTACGAGCAGTACTTC.

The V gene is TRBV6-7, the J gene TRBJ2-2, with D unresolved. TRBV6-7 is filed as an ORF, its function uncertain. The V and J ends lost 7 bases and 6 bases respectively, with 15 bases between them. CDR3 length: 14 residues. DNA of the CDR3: TGTGCCAGCATCCACCCCTGGCCCCCCGGGGAGCTGTTTTTT. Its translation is CASIHPWPPGELFF.

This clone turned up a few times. Here the CDR3 DNA reads TGTGCCAGCAGCTTAGGGGCCTTCTACAATGAGCAGTTCTTC. Its protein is CASSLGAFYNEQFF. This chain links TRBV11-2 with TRBJ2-1, with D hard to call. V was shortened by 1 base and J by 3 bases, with 7 bases between the two germline ends. Germline values: CDR1 SGHAT, CDR2 FQNNGV. The CDR3 totals 14 residues.

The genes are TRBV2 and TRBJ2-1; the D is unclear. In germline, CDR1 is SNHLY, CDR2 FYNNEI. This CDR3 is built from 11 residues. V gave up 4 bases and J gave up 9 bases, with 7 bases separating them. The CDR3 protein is CASSAQTEQFF. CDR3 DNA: TGTGCCAGCAGTGCCCAGACTGAGCAGTTCTTC.

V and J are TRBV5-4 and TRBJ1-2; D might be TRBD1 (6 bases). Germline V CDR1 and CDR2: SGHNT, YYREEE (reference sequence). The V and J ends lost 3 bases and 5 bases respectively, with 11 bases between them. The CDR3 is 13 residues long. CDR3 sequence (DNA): TGTGCCAGCAGCTACGGACAGAATTATGGCTACACCTTC. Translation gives CASSYGQNYGYTF.

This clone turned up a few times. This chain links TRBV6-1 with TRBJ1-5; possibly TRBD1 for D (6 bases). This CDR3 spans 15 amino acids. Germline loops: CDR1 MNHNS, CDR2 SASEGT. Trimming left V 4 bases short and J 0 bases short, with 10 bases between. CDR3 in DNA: TGTGCCAGCAGTGCCGGGACAATTAGCAATCAGCCCCAGCATTTT. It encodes CASSAGTISNQPQHF.